The rows below give T cell receptor beta chains drawn from one sample of a study of identical twins' blood T cells. Each CDR3 protein gets one entry after TCRdb re-called the 5' RACE reads with MiXCR. The sample yields fewer than 450,000 distinct CDR3 sequences, roughly 28% seen once. The sample consisted of PBMCs. Source of these receptors: a woman aged 18-55 years in good health. CDR3s include the opening cysteine and the closing phenylalanine or tryptophan.

j_call cdr3_length v_call cdr3_aa
TRBJ2-1 15 TRBV5-6 CASSATLTSLDEQFF
TRBJ1-1 18 TRBV14 CASSQVESRAAQLTEAFF
TRBJ2-3 15 TRBV29-1 CSVGRTGASTDTQYF
TRBJ1-5 14 TRBV29-1 CSVAWGARNQPQHF
TRBJ2-4 13 TRBV4-3 CASSQDRENVQYF
TRBJ2-7 11 TRBV6-2/TRBV6-3 CASSYTAKQYF
TRBJ2-1 13 TRBV29-1 CSVEGTTYNEQFF
TRBJ1-2 15 TRBV4-3 CASSQEVVSGNGYTF
TRBJ1-2 14 TRBV24-1 CATSDTGQNYGYTF
TRBJ2-2 14 TRBV5-1 CASSAGTNTGELFF
TRBJ1-2 16 TRBV4-3 CASSQSLAPGPYGYTF
TRBJ1-1 14 TRBV6-1 CASSGAGGLTEAFF
TRBJ2-7 13 TRBV20-1 CSATFGGSYEQYF
TRBJ1-4 16 TRBV5-1 CASSLDLRGTNEKLFF
TRBJ1-1 16 TRBV12-5 CASGLSGHTTRTEAFF
TRBJ1-2 13 TRBV29-1 CSVVDSFDYGYTF
TRBJ1-1 10 TRBV29-1 CSVDRDEAFF
TRBJ1-2 10 TRBV29-1 CSVEGPGYTF
TRBJ1-2 14 TRBV20-1 CSARDPGSSYGYTF
TRBJ1-1 15 TRBV10-3 CAADRGTGQSDEAFF
TRBJ1-2 11 TRBV29-1 CSGFGEYGYTF
TRBJ2-1 16 TRBV7-6 CASSGRRLSSYNEQFF
TRBJ2-1 13 TRBV9 CASSGQGGNEQFF
TRBJ2-5 15 TRBV9 CASSVEGVPQETQYF
TRBJ2-5 12 TRBV29-1 CSGRLVQETQYF
TRBJ1-1 16 TRBV20-1 CSARDPKGPTNTEAFF
TRBJ2-2 23 TRBV12-5 CASGLVDAGQPYVGYSITGELFF
TRBJ1-2 15 TRBV29-1 CSVEGLIKANYGYTF
TRBJ2-7 14 TRBV20-1 CSARDLGSDDEQYF
TRBJ2-1 15 TRBV5-1 CASRSQGGFHNEQFF
TRBJ2-1 14 TRBV6-2/TRBV6-3 CASADFDWLNEQFF
TRBJ2-1 19 TRBV5-6 CASSGYLAYADSEYNEQFF
TRBJ1-1 16 TRBV18 CASSPLVEGKRTEAFF
TRBJ1-1 13 TRBV2 CATRDKSNTEAFF
TRBJ1-4 18 TRBV14 CASSRMEEGIATNEKLFF
TRBJ1-2 19 TRBV6-6 CASSPSPSGQGFKLRGYTF
TRBJ1-1 12 TRBV20-1 CSAMTWGAEAFF
TRBJ1-1 14 TRBV27 CTSSLNQGSSEAFF
TRBJ1-5 14 TRBV6-5 CASSYSREGQPQHF
TRBJ1-2 11 TRBV7-8 CASSLAYIHTF
TRBJ2-2 14 TRBV10-1 CASRLSENTGELFF
TRBJ1-4 13 TRBV19 CASTGQRNEKLFF
TRBJ1-5 17 TRBV19 CASSLDRVSPQWQPQHF
TRBJ2-3 17 TRBV7-2 CASSLAGPSWSTDTQYF
TRBJ1-1 14 TRBV5-4 CASSFFGGNTEAFF
TRBJ1-4 13 TRBV20-1 CSAGWGVNEKLFF
TRBJ2-7 15 TRBV5-1 CASSKLTGGDYEQYF
TRBJ2-7 13 TRBV27 CASSSWDSYQQYF
TRBJ1-2 16 TRBV7-3 CASSLTHADSLYGYTF
TRBJ2-1 14 TRBV18 CSSSALAGVNEQLF
TRBJ1-2 18 TRBV13 CASTDMTPREKNNYGYTF
TRBJ1-4 14 TRBV6-7 CASPAGDGNEKLFF
TRBJ2-5 16 TRBV7-9 CASSQGLAGVSETQYF
TRBJ1-4 21 TRBV3-1 CASSQDFGQAKKRATNEKLFF
TRBJ1-1 13 TRBV11-2 CASSFGQGNEALF